This T cell receptor (beta chain) appears in the sequencing data of a study of response to subunit inactivated influenza vaccine. General study points: Authors suggested each seasonal flu vaccination may recruit only limited numbers of new T cells.

TCRdb called the RT-PCR reads again in MiXCR, with one record for every CDR3 protein. This sample has hundreds of thousands of distinct CDR3 sequences, with about 20% found just once. CDR1 is SGHDT, CDR2 YYEEEE, per germline. CDR3 size: 14 residues. Trimming shortened V by 7 bases and J by 4 bases, and 17 bases separated the two germline ends. In this sample, this clonotype turned up a few times. What it recognizes is unknown. The sample was PBMCs from blood, taken less than 22 months after vaccination. This sequence was found in a man aged 50-75 years who received an inactivated influenza vaccine. J is TRBJ1-2 and V is TRBV5-6; D might be TRBD1 (6 bases). CDR3 nucleotide sequence: TGTGCCAGCGGAACAGGGAGTAGTAGCTATGGCTACACCTTC. Its protein product is CASGTGSSSYGYTF.